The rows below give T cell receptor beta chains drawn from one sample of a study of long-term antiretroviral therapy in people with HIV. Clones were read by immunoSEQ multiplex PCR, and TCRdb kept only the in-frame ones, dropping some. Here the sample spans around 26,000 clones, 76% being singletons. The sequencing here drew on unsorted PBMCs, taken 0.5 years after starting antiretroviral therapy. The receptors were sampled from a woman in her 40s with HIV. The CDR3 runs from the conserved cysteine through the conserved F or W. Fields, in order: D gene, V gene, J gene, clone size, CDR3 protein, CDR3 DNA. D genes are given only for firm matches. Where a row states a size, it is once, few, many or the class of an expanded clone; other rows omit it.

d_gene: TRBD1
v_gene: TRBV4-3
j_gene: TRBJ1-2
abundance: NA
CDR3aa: CASSQPTGPKVGYTF
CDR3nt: TGCGCCAGCAGCCAACCGACAGGGCCAAAGGTGGGCTACACCTTC

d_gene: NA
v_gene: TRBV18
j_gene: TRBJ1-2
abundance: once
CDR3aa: CASSVTVEGYTF
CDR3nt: TGTGCCAGCTCCGTGACAGTCGAGGGCTACACCTTC

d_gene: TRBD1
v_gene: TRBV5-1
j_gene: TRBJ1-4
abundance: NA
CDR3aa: CASSLFQGATNEKLFF
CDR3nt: TGCGCCAGCAGCTTGTTTCAGGGGGCAACTAATGAAAAACTGTTTTTT

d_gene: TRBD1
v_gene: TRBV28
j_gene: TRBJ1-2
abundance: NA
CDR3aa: CASRLQGAAQGGYTF
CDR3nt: TGTGCCAGCAGGTTACAGGGGGCTGCCCAAGGTGGCTACACCTTC

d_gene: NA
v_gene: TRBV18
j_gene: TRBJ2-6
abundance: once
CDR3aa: CASSLEGSGANVLTF
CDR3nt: TGTGCCAGCTCGCTGGAGGGTTCTGGGGCCAACGTCCTGACTTTC

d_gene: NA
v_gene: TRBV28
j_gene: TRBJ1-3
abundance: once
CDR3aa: CASSFGTRSGNTIYF
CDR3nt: TGTGCCAGCAGTTTCGGGACCCGGTCTGGAAACACCATATATTTT

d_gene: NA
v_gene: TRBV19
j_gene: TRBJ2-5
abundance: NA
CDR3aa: CASSIGLGLAETQYF
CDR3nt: TGTGCCAGTAGTATCGGTTTGGGGCTAGCCGAGACCCAGTACTTC

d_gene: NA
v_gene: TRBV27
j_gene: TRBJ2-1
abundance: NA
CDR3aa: CASSRRGADEQFF
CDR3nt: TGTGCCAGCAGTAGGAGGGGGGCCGATGAGCAGTTCTTC

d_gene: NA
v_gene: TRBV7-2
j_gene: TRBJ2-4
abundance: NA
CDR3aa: CASSLGRGPGYF
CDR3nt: TGTGCCAGCAGCTTAGGACGGGGACCGGGGTACTTC

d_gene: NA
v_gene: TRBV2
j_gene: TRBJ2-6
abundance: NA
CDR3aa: CASWGLSGANVLTF
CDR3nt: TGTGCCAGCTGGGGCCTATCTGGGGCCAACGTCCTGACTTTC

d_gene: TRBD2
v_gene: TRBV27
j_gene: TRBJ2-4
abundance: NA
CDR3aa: CASNPTGRAAKNIQYF
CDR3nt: TGTGCCAGCAACCCGACCGGGAGGGCAGCCAAAAACATTCAGTACTTC

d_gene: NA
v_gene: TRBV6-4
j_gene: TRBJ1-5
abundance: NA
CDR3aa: CASSEGSNQPQHF
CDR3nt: TGTGCCAGCAGTGAGGGGAGCAATCAGCCCCAGCATTTT

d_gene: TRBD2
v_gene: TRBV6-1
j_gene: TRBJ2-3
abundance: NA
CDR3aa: CASSVSGGAADTQYF
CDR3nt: TGTGCCAGCAGTGTCAGCGGGGGGGCCGCAGATACGCAGTATTTT